One sample yielded the 10 T cell receptor beta chains listed below, sequenced in a study of regulatory T cells in long-lasting Graves disease (dated by TCRdb to about 2021). What this sample's time point label stands for: newly diagnosed GD, antithyroid drugs for less than 3 months. For both TCR sequencing and RNA sequencing, RNA was extracted from PBMCs using TRIzol. The library came from multiplex PCR. Reads for this sample came from an Illumina HiSeq 4000. CDR3 regions were amplified by Arm-PCR with iRepertoire HTBI primers to construct TCR beta libraries. TCRdb reanalyzed the raw reads on its own, using fastp at Q25 for trimming and MiXCR for clone calling, and kept in-frame beta chains. Each entry merges the rows of one CDR3 protein and shows their most common DNA and genes. Recorded for this sample are roughly 510,000 distinct CDR3 sequences; about 16% of them occurred a single time. Of the sample, around 12% falls within the top ten clones.

This sample was also put to use in a study of T cells in Graves' hyperthyroidism and ophthalmopathy.

This material consisted of peripheral blood mononuclear cells (PBMCs), taken at new diagnosis, from a patient treated with antithyroid drugs. The receptor source for this set is a man aged 18 to 29 with Graves disease. Donor details come from another sample of the same person, matched by shared clones.

This clonotype appeared many times. This chain links TRBV28 with TRBJ1-3; D is uncertain. V dropped 5 bases and J dropped 0 bases, with 8 bases sitting between them. CDR3 length equals 14 residues. Germline assignment: CDR1 MDHEN and CDR2 SYDVKM. The CDR3 sequence is CASSRRFSGNTIYF. CDR3 DNA: TGTGCCAGCAGTAGGCGGTTCTCTGGAAACACCATATATTTT.

At least ten counts were recorded for this clonotype. V usage is TRBV5-1 and J usage is TRBJ2-1; no clear D. Germline CDR1 reads SGHRS; CDR2 reads YFSETQ. Trimming took off 0 bases at V and 2 bases at J, with 9 bases between the two ends. This CDR3 comprises 15 residues. The CDR3: CASSLEGGTYNEQFF. CDR3 in DNA: TGCGCCAGCAGCTTGGAAGGCGGAACCTACAATGAGCAGTTCTTC.

This clonotype was seen many times. The gene calls are TRBV7-8 and TRBJ2-7; D may be TRBD1 (5 bases). This CDR3 has 15 residues. CDR1 is SGHVS and CDR2 is FQNEAQ in the germline V gene. The V end was cut by 1 base, the J end by 2 bases, with 12 bases between. Here the CDR3 reads CASSLGGRATYEQYF. CDR3 in DNA: TGTGCCAGCAGCTTAGGAGGCAGGGCCACCTACGAGCAGTACTTC.

The chain carries TRBV7-2 and TRBJ2-7; 12 nucleotides agree with TRBD2. The CDR3 covers 18 residues. With V trimmed by 5 bases and J by 7 bases, 18 bases remained unmatched. Germline-derived CDR1 and CDR2 are SGHTA and FQGNSA. In DNA, the CDR3 is TGTGCCAGCAGCGACCGCGTAACTAGCGGGAGGCCTCCAGGGGAGCAGTACTTC. As protein: CASSDRVTSGRPPGEQYF.

The chain combines TRBV20-1 with TRBJ1-2; possibly TRBD1 for D (5 bases). Germline V gene lookup returns CDR1 DFQATT and CDR2 SNEGSKA (reference sequence). There are 11 residues in the CDR3. V was clipped by 3 bases and J by 8 bases, with 10 bases between them. The CDR3 DNA reads as TGCAGTGCTAGTCCAGGGAGAGGCTACACCTTC. It encodes CSASPGRGYTF.

This clonotype was recorded once. The chain combines TRBV7-6 with TRBJ2-5; weak D call: TRBD1 (5 bases). CDR1 and CDR2 from the germline V gene are SGHVS and FNYEAQ. V gave up 5 bases and J gave up 1 base, with 17 bases separating them. The CDR3 covers 16 residues. CDR3 sequence (DNA): TGTGCCAGCAGCACTCGACAGAACGCGGCCCAAGAGACCCAGTACTTC. Protein sequence: CASSTRQNAAQETQYF.

This clonotype was found a few times. The chain uses TRBV5-1 and TRBJ1-4; no clear D gene. From germline, CDR1 is SGHRS and CDR2 YFSETQ. This CDR3 is 13 amino acids long. V lost 4 bases, J lost 3 bases, and 7 bases lay in between. The CDR3 sequence is CASSDTANEKLFF. CDR3 DNA sequence: TGCGCCAGCAGCGATACGGCTAATGAAAAACTGTTTTTT.

This clonotype was detected many times. The chain employs TRBV7-9 and TRBJ2-5; 11 positions agree with TRBD2. The CDR3 contains 16 residues. Per the germline V gene, CDR1 is SEHNR and CDR2 is FQNEAQ (reference sequence). With 5 bases clipped from V and 2 bases from J, the junction kept 7 bases outside the gene matches. CDR3 bases: TGTGCCAGCAGCCGGACCGTAGCGGGAGGGCAAGAGACCCAGTACTTC. This sequence encodes CASSRTVAGGQETQYF.

The rearrangement joins TRBV19 to TRBJ2-1, with TRBD2 matching over 7 bases. Trimming removed 2 bases from V and 5 bases from J; junction bases left unmatched: 12. Germline V gene sequence: CDR1 LNHDA, CDR2 SQIVND (reference sequence). The CDR3 covers 17 residues. The CDR3 loop reads CASSIKPSRRENNEQFF. In DNA form, the CDR3 reads TGTGCCAGTAGTATAAAACCTAGTCGGCGGGAGAACAATGAGCAGTTCTTC. The variable domain in full, completed from reference TRBV19 and TRBJ2-1, reads DGGITQSPKYLFRKEGQNVTLSCEQNLNHDAMYWYRQDPGQGLRLIYYSQIVNDFQKGDIAEGYSVSREKKESFPLTVTSAQKNPTAFYLCASSIKPSRRENNEQFFGPGTRLTVL.

This clonotype was picked up many times. The CDR3 DNA reads as TGCGCCAGCAGCCGAAACCTAGCGGGAGGAGGGGCTAATGAGCAGTTCTTC. Translating it yields CASSRNLAGGGANEQFF. V is TRBV5-1 and J is TRBJ2-1; 11 bases match TRBD2. The CDR3 contains 17 residues. With V trimmed by 4 bases and J by 7 bases, 13 bases remained unmatched. CDR1 is SGHRS, CDR2 YFSETQ, per germline.